A selection of T cell receptor beta chains follows, all from one sample in a study of T cell responses to AZD1222 COVID-19 vaccine. Some clones are missing from TCRdb's copy, which holds only in-frame ones; the method was immunoSEQ multiplex PCR. The sample carries fewer than 120,000 clones, 94% recorded once. The specimen comprised peripheral blood, sampled 28 days after the second AZD1222 dose. The receptors originated from an adult who received the AZD1222 COVID-19 vaccine. Both conserved end residues are part of each CDR3. Fields, in order: V gene, J gene, clone size, D gene, CDR3 DNA, CDR3 protein. A D gene is named only where the DNA matches it firmly. Clone size is not always given. Where it is, it says once, few, many or a class for expanded clones.

TRBV13	TRBJ1-1	once	NA	TGTGCCAGCAGCTTAGTGGACGCCCAAATGAACACTGAAGCTTTCTTT	CASSLVDAQMNTEAFF
TRBV6-2/TRBV6-3	TRBJ2-5	NA	TRBD2	TGTGCCAGCAGCACTAGCGGGGGGGCGTTGGAGACCCAGTACTTC	CASSTSGGALETQYF
TRBV19	TRBJ2-1	NA	TRBD2	TGTGCCACTGAGCGGGATTGGAGGGGAAATGAGCAGTTCTTC	CATERDWRGNEQFF
TRBV7-9	TRBJ2-1	NA	TRBD2	TGTGCCAGCAGCTTCCCGACTAGCGGGAGGGCTCGTAATGAGCAGTTCTTC	CASSFPTSGRARNEQFF
TRBV5-1	TRBJ1-5	NA	NA	TGCGCCAGCAGCTCGAGGGTGGGTCAGCCCCAGCATTTT	CASSSRVGQPQHF
TRBV7-8	TRBJ1-1	NA	TRBD1	TGTGCCAGCAGTAAGGACAGGGGCCGCGGGTATACTGAAGCTTTCTTT	CASSKDRGRGYTEAFF
TRBV29-1	TRBJ1-4	NA	TRBD1	TGCAGCGTTGAACAACAGGGGAATGAAAAACTGTTTTTT	CSVEQQGNEKLFF
TRBV28	TRBJ1-2	once	TRBD1	TGTGCCAGCAGTCGGGACAGCGGCTATGGCTACACCTTC	CASSRDSGYGYTF
TRBV6-5	TRBJ2-1	NA	NA	TGTGCCAGCACCTCGAGGTGGCTCCCCAAAGCGCAGTTCTTC	CASTSRWLPKAQFF
TRBV10-3	TRBJ1-1	NA	NA	TGTGCCACTAGTAACAGGGACCGGGAATCGGTGAACACTGAAGCTTTCTTT	CATSNRDRESVNTEAFF
TRBV24-1	TRBJ1-5	NA	NA	TGTGCCACCAGTGATAGCGGACACGTTCAGCCCCAGCATTTT	CATSDSGHVQPQHF
TRBV18	TRBJ1-5	NA	NA	TGTGCCAGCTCACCGAACAGGGAGTTGAGCAATCAGCCCCAGCATTTT	CASSPNRELSNQPQHF
TRBV7-8	TRBJ1-2	NA	NA	TGTGCCAGCAGCCGAGGTACAGGACCCTATGGCTACACCTTC	CASSRGTGPYGYTF
TRBV6-6	TRBJ1-1	NA	TRBD1	TGTGCCAGCAGGAACAGCGGGACAGGGGGAACTGAAGCTTTCTTT	CASRNSGTGGTEAFF
TRBV12-3/TRBV12-4	TRBJ1-6	NA	NA	TGTGCCAGCAGGTTCGGTAATTCACCCCTCCACTTT	CASRFGNSPLHF
TRBV6-4	TRBJ2-7	NA	NA	TGTGCCAGCAGTCAACAGCTAGACTCCTACGAGCAGTACTTC	CASSQQLDSYEQYF
TRBV6-4	TRBJ1-2	NA	NA	TGTGCCAGCAGTGGGGGCCCGACAAGGAATTATGGCTACACCTTC	CASSGGPTRNYGYTF
TRBV10-3	TRBJ2-7	NA	TRBD2	TGTGCCATCAGTGAGTCGGGACTAGCGTCTGGCGCTTACGAGCAGTACTTC	CAISESGLASGAYEQYF
TRBV19	TRBJ2-3	NA	NA	TGTGCCACCACAACCACAGGGACCCTTACAGATACGCAGTATTTT	CATTTTGTLTDTQYF
TRBV7-7	TRBJ2-5	NA	TRBD2	TGTGCCAGCAGCTTAGTTGCGGGAGGCGAGACCCAGTACTTC	CASSLVAGGETQYF
TRBV5-6	TRBJ2-7	NA	TRBD1	TGTGCCAGCAGCTTGACAGGGGCCTACGAGCAGTACTTC	CASSLTGAYEQYF
TRBV6-1	TRBJ1-1	NA	NA	TGTGCCAGCAGTGATATAGGGTCGAACACTGAAGCTTTCTTT	CASSDIGSNTEAFF
TRBV5-1	TRBJ2-2	once	TRBD1	TGCGCCAGCAGCTTCGGACAGGGTTACACCGGGGAGCTGTTTTTT	CASSFGQGYTGELFF
TRBV6-5	TRBJ1-1	NA	TRBD1	TGTGCCAGCAAGGAGTTTAGGGGGCCGAACACTGAAGCTTTCTTT	CASKEFRGPNTEAFF
TRBV2	TRBJ1-5	few	NA	TGTGCCAGCAGTGTACTGGGGGGGCAAGGAGGACAGCCCCAGCATTTT	CASSVLGGQGGQPQHF
TRBV12-5	TRBJ1-2	NA	TRBD1	TGTGCTAGTGGTTTCACAGGGGGACATGGCTACACCTTC	CASGFTGGHGYTF
TRBV9	TRBJ2-7	NA	TRBD1	TGTGCCAGCGGGACAGACGATTACGAGCAGTACTTC	CASGTDDYEQYF
TRBV24-1	TRBJ1-5	NA	TRBD1	TGTGCCACCTCCCAGGGACAGGGGGTTTATAACAATCAGCCCCAGCATTTT	CATSQGQGVYNNQPQHF
TRBV19	TRBJ2-3	NA	NA	TGTGCCAGTACCCGGGGGGCAGACACAGATACGCAGTATTTT	CASTRGADTDTQYF
TRBV13	TRBJ2-1	NA	TRBD1	TGTGCCAGCAGCCCACAGGGGTTCAATGAGCAGTTCTTC	CASSPQGFNEQFF
TRBV27	TRBJ1-1	NA	NA	TGTGCCAGCAGTTTATGGGGTCAGGATGAAGCTTTCTTT	CASSLWGQDEAFF
TRBV18	TRBJ1-2	NA	NA	TGTGCCAGCTCACACCGGGAAGGAGGCTACACCTTC	CASSHREGGYTF
TRBV25-1	TRBJ2-1	NA	TRBD2	TGTGCCAGCAGTGATAGAACTAGCGGGAGTAGTTACAATGAGCAGTTCTTC	CASSDRTSGSSYNEQFF
TRBV19	TRBJ1-2	NA	NA	TGTGCCAGTAGTATAGGGGACTCTCGACCTCTTAAGGGCTACACCTTC	CASSIGDSRPLKGYTF
TRBV6-5	TRBJ1-6	NA	NA	TGTGCCATCTCGACACGCTCCTATAATTCACCCCTCCACTTT	CAISTRSYNSPLHF
TRBV13	TRBJ2-3	NA	TRBD1	TGTGCCAGCAGCTTAGGGCAGGGGGCTAAAGATACGCAGTATTTT	CASSLGQGAKDTQYF
TRBV6-5	TRBJ2-1	NA	NA	TGTGCCAGCAGTTCGTTAGGTGGGCGCGTCTACAATGAGCAGTTCTTC	CASSSLGGRVYNEQFF
TRBV5-5	TRBJ1-3	NA	TRBD1	TGTGCCAGCAGCTCCGGACAGGGCGCTGGAAACACCATATATTTT	CASSSGQGAGNTIYF
TRBV30	TRBJ2-5	NA	NA	TGTGCCTGGAGTATGGGACTCGGTCAAGAGACCCAGTACTTC	CAWSMGLGQETQYF
TRBV14	TRBJ1-3	NA	TRBD1	TGTGCCAGCAGCCAAGCCTCAGGGGGTCGGGGTGTCACCATATATTTT	CASSQASGGRGVTIYF
TRBV10-1	TRBJ1-6	NA	NA	TGCGCCAGCAGTGAGCCGAGGGGTCCGGATTCACCCCTCCACTTT	CASSEPRGPDSPLHF
TRBV19	TRBJ1-5	NA	NA	TGTGCCAGTAGTATCGCTCTCAATCAGCCCCAGCATTTT	CASSIALNQPQHF
TRBV12-3/TRBV12-4	TRBJ2-1	NA	TRBD2	TGTGCCAGCAGCCGCGGACTAGAGAAGGCACAGTTCTTC	CASSRGLEKAQFF
TRBV15	TRBJ1-4	NA	TRBD1	TGTGCCACCAGCAGAGCAAGGACAGGAGTTAATGAAAAACTGTTTTTT	CATSRARTGVNEKLFF
TRBV18	TRBJ1-2	NA	NA	TGTGCCAGCTCACCAGATCAGGGCAGGTGGTCTAACTATGGCTACACCTTC	CASSPDQGRWSNYGYTF
TRBV19	TRBJ1-5	NA	NA	TGTGCCAGTAGTATGAGCAGTTATCAGCCCCAGCATTTT	CASSMSSYQPQHF